This T cell receptor beta chain was captured by sequencing in a study of blood T cell repertoires in COVID-19. Study-level information: The origin of the acute and convalescent COVID-19 samples was the United States, Italy and Spain. Sources were T cells, B-cell-depleted T cells, or PBMCs; the material itself was cDNA or gDNA.

Enrolled during active infection, Seattle patients were then followed longitudinally. Authors' methods: Amplification of reference gene primers was used by the study to estimate nucleated cell counts. Libraries were prepared by immunoSEQ multiplex PCR; TCRdb keeps only in-frame clonotypes and omits some of them. Clone size and V and J calls were adopted from that table, with D and trimming inferred from the DNA. Of about 130,000 clones in the sample, 90% were seen once. The CDR3 has 15 amino acids. Trimming took 6 bases from V and 1 from J, leaving 15 bases between them. Per the germline V gene, CDR1 is MNHNY and CDR2 is SVGAGI (reference sequence).

Sequencing was carried out using peripheral blood. This TCR was sampled from a man between 60 and 75 years old with COVID-19, enrolled during active disease. The chain joins TRBV6-6 to TRBJ1-2, with unresolved D. The CDR3 protein is CASSPTRESNYGYTF. CDR3 bases: TGTGCCAGCAGCCCAACAAGGGAGAGTAACTATGGCTACACCTTC.